The 17 T cell receptor delta chains listed next were all sequenced from one sample in a study of gamma-delta chains in newborns, infants, children. TCRdb fed the reads into CATT to redo clone calling. The data show roughly 15,000 delta-chain clones, around 7% seen once. Sequenced sample: blood. These receptors were collected from a child who was a newborn, infant or young child, either healthy, febrile or measles-vaccinated (not recorded which).

The V call is TRDV2, the J call TRDJ3; 9 bases are shared with TRDD3. CDR1 GEAIGNYY and CDR2 EKD come from the germline V gene. This CDR3 contains 18 residues. Germline trimming cut 1 base from V and 2 bases from J; bases unmatched to any gene: 5. CDR3 nucleotide sequence: TGTGCCTGTGACACGATGGTGGGGGATACCTGGGACACCCGACAGATGTTTTTC. The encoded protein is CACDTMVGDTWDTRQMFF.

The chain joins TRDV2 to TRDJ3; no definite D call. The CDR3 sequence is 17 residues long. Germline V gene lookup returns CDR1 GEAIGNYY and CDR2 EKD. V was cut by 1 base and J by 3 bases, with 12 bases left in between. CDR3 DNA sequence: TGTGCCTGTGACACGGCCGGGCAGCGCTGGGACACCCGACAGATGTTTTTC. It is translated as CACDTAGQRWDTRQMFF.

This clone was seen a few times. A far larger clone is off by one base, so a read error is likely. Other DNA sequences of this sample code for an identical CDR3. This chain links TRDV2 with TRDJ2; 13 positions agree with TRDD3. Germline CDR1 reads GEAIGNYY; CDR2 reads EKD. This CDR3 has 16 amino acids. In DNA, the CDR3 is TGTGCCTGTGACGTACTGGGGGATACGCGGACAGCCCAACTCTTCTTT. Amino acid sequence: CACDVLGDTRTAQLFF.

In its sample, this clone ranks as medium-sized (0.01 to 0.1%). V is TRDV2 and J is TRDJ2; 10 nucleotides align to TRDD3. This CDR3 is built from 14 residues. Trimming at V came to 1 base and at J to 5 bases, leaving 0 bases not matched to a gene. CDR1 is GEAIGNYY, CDR2 EKD, per germline. The chain's CDR3 is CACDTGGYTAQLFF. DNA of the CDR3: TGTGCCTGTGACACTGGGGGATACACAGCACAACTCTTCTTT.

The table lists this clone with a count of one. An end of the junction does not agree with germline; a read error may underlie this. V gene TRDV2 combines with J gene TRDJ3, with 13 bases aligning to TRDD3. Looked up from germline, CDR1 is GEAIGNYY and CDR2 is EKD. CDR3 size: 20 residues. CDR3: CACDTVLGDTRLRDTLQMFF. The CDR3 DNA follows: TGTGCCTGTGACACCGTACTGGGGGATACGCGTTTACGGGACACCCTACAGATGTTTTTC.

As to this clone: The same CDR3 also results from other DNA sequences found in this sample. The chain couples TRDV2 to TRDJ3, with 7 bases identical to TRDD3. With V trimmed by 0 bases and J by 5 bases, 6 bases remained unmatched. Germline CDR1 reads GEAIGNYY; CDR2 reads EKD. This CDR3 is built from 17 residues. The CDR3 nucleotides read TGTGCCTGTGACACCTTACTGGGGAGCAGGGACACCCGACAGATGTTTTTC. Its protein is CACDTLLGSRDTRQMFF.

Of note for this clone: The junction shows a germline mismatch at one end, possibly a read error. The same CDR3 arises from other DNA sequences in this sample as well. This chain links TRDV2 with TRDJ3; 8 bases match TRDD3. The length of the CDR3 is 20 residues. Germline loops: CDR1 GEAIGNYY, CDR2 EKD. CDR3 nucleotide sequence: TGTGCCTGTGACACCGTAGGTCTGGGGGACTTCCCCTGGGACACCCGCCAGATGTTTTTC. It yields the protein CACDTVGLGDFPWDTRQMFF.

To note about this clone: TCRdb's protein for this DNA is that of a much larger clone and differs from the translation at residue 5, likely a read error; the protein shown is the DNA translation. The chain recombines TRDV2 with TRDJ3, with 12 nucleotides matching TRDD3. CDR1 is GEAIGNYY and CDR2 is EKD in the germline V gene. V shed 3 bases, J shed 3 bases, and the junction held 2 bases outside the gene matches. The CDR3 length is 17 residues. The CDR3 coding sequence is TGTGCCTGTGACTCCTGGGGGATACGCTGGGACACCCGACAGATGTTTTTC. Translated, it gives CACDSWGIRWDTRQMFF.

With respect to this clone: Other DNA sequences in the same sample also yield this CDR3. The chain employs TRDV2 and TRDJ2; D unclear. The CDR3 contains 18 residues. V lost 1 base and J lost 1, with 18 bases in between. Germline CDR1 is GEAIGNYY and CDR2 is EKD. CDR3 nucleotide sequence: TGTGCCTGTGACACAATTTTGCCCCGGGTGGGTTTGACAGCACAACTCTTCTTT. Its translation is CACDTILPRVGLTAQLFF.

This clone was observed a few times. Only one base separates this from a far larger clonotype, so it likely reflects a read error. In the same sample, other DNA sequences code for this CDR3. This chain uses TRDV2 with TRDJ3; 12 nucleotides align to TRDD3. Germline V lookup: CDR1 GEAIGNYY, CDR2 EKD. This CDR3 spans 18 amino acids. The CDR3 nucleotides read TGTGCCTGTGACACCGTACTGGGGGATACCTGGGACACCCGGCAGATGTTTTTC. Translation gives CACDTVLGDTWDTRQMFF.

The V call is TRDV2, the J call TRDJ3; 12 nucleotides agree with TRDD3. Germline V gene sequence: CDR1 GEAIGNYY, CDR2 EKD. There are 20 residues in the CDR3. The V gene end was trimmed by 3 bases and the J gene end by 1 base; junction bases not matched to a gene: 9. CDR3 sequence reads: CACDRLGDTPTSWDTRQMFF. The CDR3, as DNA: TGTGCCTGTGACCGGCTGGGGGATACGCCCACGTCCTGGGACACCCGACAGATGTTTTTC.

This clone rates as medium-sized (0.01 to 0.1%). At the DNA level, this CDR3 is encoded by other sequences in the same sample as well. The chain uses TRDV2 and TRDJ3; a possible D gene is TRDD3 (6 bases). This CDR3 has 17 residues. V gave up 0 bases and J gave up 0 bases, with 8 bases separating them. Germline lookup yields CDR1 GEAIGNYY and CDR2 EKD. As DNA, the CDR3 is TGTGCCTGTGACACCTGGGGATCCTCCTGGGACACCCGACAGATGTTTTTC. Protein product: CACDTWGSSWDTRQMFF.

The chain links TRDV2 to TRDJ2; TRDD3 matches at 8 bases. The J call may be faulty, since TRDJ1 better matches the DNA end. Germline lookup yields CDR1 GEAIGNYY and CDR2 EKD. CDR3 length equals 17 residues. Here the CDR3 reads CACDTVLGAWYTDKLIF. The CDR3 DNA sequence: TGTGCCTGTGACACTGTACTGGGGGCTTGGTACACCGATAAACTCATCTTT.

This clone was counted many times. The protein that TCRdb holds for this DNA derives from a much larger clone and differs from the translated DNA at residue 10, which likely indicates a read error; the protein shown here is translated from the DNA. The chain uses TRDV2 and TRDJ3; 12 bases fit TRDD3. Germline V gives CDR1 GEAIGNYY, CDR2 EKD. The CDR3 runs to 17 residues. V gave up 2 bases and J gave up 6 bases; unmatched junction bases: 4. CDR3 in DNA: TGTGCCTGTGACATACTGGGGGATACCTTGGACACCCGACAGATGTTTTTC. Translated: CACDILGDTLDTRQMFF.

In regard to this clone: A read error likely explains why the TCRdb protein, taken from a much larger clone, differs from this DNA's translation at residue 13; the protein shown is translated from the DNA. The rearrangement links TRDV2 to TRDJ2; 12 bases map to TRDD3. The CDR3 contains 18 residues. Germline assignment: CDR1 GEAIGNYY and CDR2 EKD. The CDR3 DNA sequence: TGTGCCTGTGACGGACTGGGGGATACCCGAGTTTTGGCAGCACAACTCTTCTTT. It codes for CACDGLGDTRVLAAQLFF.

On this clone itself: TCRdb's entry gives the protein of a much larger clone, which mismatches this DNA's translation at residue 3, likely from a read error; the protein reported here is translated from the DNA. The chain recombines TRDV2 with TRDJ2, with 10 bases identical to TRDD3. The CDR3 runs to 15 residues. Germline V gene lookup returns CDR1 GEAIGNYY and CDR2 EKD. For the CDR3, the DNA is TGTGCCCGTGACACCGTGGGGGATACGACAGCACAACTCTTCTTT. Translated: CARDTVGDTTAQLFF.

Concerning this clone itself: Other nucleotide sequences from this sample produce the same CDR3. This rearrangement joins TRDV2 to TRDJ1; D is possibly TRDD2 or TRDD3 (5 bases each). This CDR3 comprises 21 residues. CDR1 is GEAIGNYY and CDR2 is EKD in the germline V gene. The V gene lost 1 base and the J gene lost 0 bases, with 29 bases spanning the gap. In DNA form, the CDR3 reads TGTGCCTGTGACACAGCAAGTTCCTGGGTACGCGTACCGCCGGACACCGATAAACTCATCTTT. It codes for CACDTASSWVRVPPDTDKLIF.